This TCR beta chain was sequenced during a study of blood T cell repertoires in COVID-19. Profiled with immunoSEQ multiplex PCR; TCRdb holds only in-frame clones, not every one. The table has fewer than 150,000 clones, around 78% seen once. V lost 5 bases to trimming and J lost 4 bases, with 17 bases between them. Looked up from germline, CDR1 is SEHNR and CDR2 is FQNEAQ (reference sequence). CDR3 size: 16 residues. The sequencing input was peripheral blood. This TCR was recovered from a human donor in a cohort sampled during active COVID-19. The chain couples TRBV7-9 to TRBJ2-2; maybe TRBD2 (5 bases). CDR3 nucleotides: TGTGCCAGCAGCCTTGCTGGGCTAGCTGTCACCGGGGAGCTGTTTTTT. This translates into CASSLAGLAVTGELFF.